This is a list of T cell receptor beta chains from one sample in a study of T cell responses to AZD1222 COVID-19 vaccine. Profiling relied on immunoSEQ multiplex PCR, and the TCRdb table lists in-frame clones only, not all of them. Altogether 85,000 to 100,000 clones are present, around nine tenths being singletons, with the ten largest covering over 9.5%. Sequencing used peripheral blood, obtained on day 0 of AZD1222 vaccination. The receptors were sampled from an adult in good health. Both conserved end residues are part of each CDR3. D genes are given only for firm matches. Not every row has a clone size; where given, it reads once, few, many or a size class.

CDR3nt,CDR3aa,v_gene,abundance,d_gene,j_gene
TGTGCCAGCGCGGCCTGGCTCGTCGGGACAGGGAATGAAAAACTGTTTTTT,CASAAWLVGTGNEKLFF,TRBV25-1,.,TRBD1,TRBJ1-4
TGTGCCAGCAGTCAAGGACCAGAAGAGTACTTC,CASSQGPEEYF,TRBV12-3/TRBV12-4,.,.,TRBJ2-7
TGTGCCACCAGCAGAGCGGGAGGGTTGGGGAATCAGCCCCAGCATTTT,CATSRAGGLGNQPQHF,TRBV15,.,.,TRBJ1-5
TGCGCCAGCAGCCAAGATGTGCTGGGTAGAGAGACCCAGTACTTC,CASSQDVLGRETQYF,TRBV4-3,once,.,TRBJ2-5
TGTGCCTCCATACCGGGGTCGTACAATGAGCAGTTCTTC,CASIPGSYNEQFF,TRBV7-2,.,.,TRBJ2-1
TGTGCCAGCAGTGAAGCTAAGACCGCGAACACTGAAGCTTTCTTT,CASSEAKTANTEAFF,TRBV2,.,.,TRBJ1-1
TGTGCCAGCGCCAGGGATAGGCGCGAGCAGTACTTC,CASARDRREQYF,TRBV7-2,few,.,TRBJ2-7
TGTGCCAGCTCACCGATACTAGGGCAGCTGAGCTCCTACAATGAGCAGTTCTTC,CASSPILGQLSSYNEQFF,TRBV18,.,.,TRBJ2-1
TGTGCCATCAACCCGACACAGACCGGGGAGCTGTTTTTT,CAINPTQTGELFF,TRBV10-3,once,.,TRBJ2-2
TGTGCCAGCAGCCAATTAGGACGGGTGGGGACTGAAGCTTTCTTT,CASSQLGRVGTEAFF,TRBV14,.,.,TRBJ1-1
TGTGCCAGCAAATTCGGGGAAATCGGCTCGTTCGGCTACACCTTC,CASKFGEIGSFGYTF,TRBV6-5,.,.,TRBJ1-2
TGCGCCAGTCCTTCGGGACAGGGAGACTTGGGTACGCAGTATTTT,CASPSGQGDLGTQYF,TRBV10-1,.,TRBD1,TRBJ2-3
TGTGCCAGCAGCCGGAGGCGGGGTACGAACACTGAAGCTTTCTTT,CASSRRRGTNTEAFF,TRBV11-3,.,.,TRBJ1-1
TGTGCCAGCAGGAAAGGGACAGGGGGACAGCCCCAGCATTTT,CASRKGTGGQPQHF,TRBV27,.,TRBD1,TRBJ1-5
TGTGCCACCAGTGACCAGGCGTTCTCCTACAATGAGCAGTTCTTC,CATSDQAFSYNEQFF,TRBV24-1,.,.,TRBJ2-1
TGTGCCAGCAGCCCTTCGGGACAGGGGCCGCAGGACTATGGCTACACCTTC,CASSPSGQGPQDYGYTF,TRBV13,few,TRBD1,TRBJ1-2
TGTGCCAGCAGCCAAGATGAGAGGGCTGAAGCTTTCTTT,CASSQDERAEAFF,TRBV14,.,.,TRBJ1-1
TGTGCCAGCAGCTGGAGGCGTGGTAGCACCGGGGAGCTGTTTTTT,CASSWRRGSTGELFF,TRBV7-2,.,.,TRBJ2-2
TGTGCCAGCAGCCTCCAAGGGGGTCCTAATGAAAAACTGTTTTTT,CASSLQGGPNEKLFF,TRBV9,.,.,TRBJ1-4
TGTGCCAGCAGTTACTCTGAGGCATCCCGTGACCCCCTCCACTTT,CASSYSEASRDPLHF,TRBV6-2/TRBV6-3,.,.,TRBJ1-6
TGTGCCAGCTCACTGGTGGCCAGGGTGGACACTGAAGCTTTCTTT,CASSLVARVDTEAFF,TRBV18,.,.,TRBJ1-1
TGTGCCAGCGGCCACGGAGGTGCGTCCTACAATGAGCAGTTCTTC,CASGHGGASYNEQFF,TRBV9,.,.,TRBJ2-1
TGTGCCAGCAGCTTAAAAGGACCCAATGAGCAGTTCTTC,CASSLKGPNEQFF,TRBV7-9,.,.,TRBJ2-1
TGTGCCATCAGTGAAAACAGGGGGCGAATGAACACTGAAGCTTTCTTT,CAISENRGRMNTEAFF,TRBV10-3,.,TRBD1,TRBJ1-1
TGTGCTAGTGGTATTGACTACGAGCAGTACTTC,CASGIDYEQYF,TRBV12-5,.,.,TRBJ2-7
TGTGCCAGCAGCCCCCCGGGAGTCTACAATGAGCAGTTCTTC,CASSPPGVYNEQFF,TRBV13,.,.,TRBJ2-1
TGTGCCGGGAACGAGAGGGGGACTAGCGATGAGCAGTTCTTC,CAGNERGTSDEQFF,TRBV6-5,.,TRBD2,TRBJ2-1
TGTGCCAGCAGTTTAATAGGGCAGGGGGAGGGCACTGAAGCTTTCTTT,CASSLIGQGEGTEAFF,TRBV27,.,TRBD1,TRBJ1-1
TGTGCCAGCTCACAGGACAGGGGAAGCTACGAGCAGTACTTC,CASSQDRGSYEQYF,TRBV18,.,TRBD1,TRBJ2-7
TGTGCCAGCAGCCTCACTAGTTACCACGAGCAGTACTTC,CASSLTSYHEQYF,TRBV9,.,.,TRBJ2-7
TGTGCCAGCAGGGTGACAGGGCCTGGAAACACCATATATTTT,CASRVTGPGNTIYF,TRBV28,once,TRBD1,TRBJ1-3
TGTGCCAGCACGCGGGGGGTTTACGAGCAGTACTTC,CASTRGVYEQYF,TRBV28,.,TRBD2,TRBJ2-7
TGTGCCAGCAGCTCACAAGTTGGGGAGCAGTTCTTC,CASSSQVGEQFF,TRBV7-3,.,.,TRBJ2-1
TGTGCCAGCAGCTTGGCAGGGGGCCTCGTTCAGCCCCAGCATTTT,CASSLAGGLVQPQHF,TRBV5-5,.,TRBD1,TRBJ1-5
TGTGCCAGTAGCCTACAGGGGGTGAGCTCTGGAAACACCATATATTTT,CASSLQGVSSGNTIYF,TRBV19,.,TRBD1,TRBJ1-3
TGTGCCAACCAAAAGGAGGGGCCACACAATGAGCAGTTCTTC,CANQKEGPHNEQFF,TRBV28,few,.,TRBJ2-1
TGTGCCAGCTCACCACCTTTCCGGGACAGGGCGGCGGAACCCAATGAAAAACTGTTTTTT,CASSPPFRDRAAEPNEKLFF,TRBV18,.,TRBD1,TRBJ1-4
TGTGCCAGCAGCTTACGTACCATGAACACTGAAGCTTTCTTT,CASSLRTMNTEAFF,TRBV7-2,.,.,TRBJ1-1
TGTGCCAGCAGCCCTAAAACAGGGCCCCTCTCTGGAAACACCATATATTTT,CASSPKTGPLSGNTIYF,TRBV4-2,.,.,TRBJ1-3
TGTGCCAGCAGCTTAGGGGACAGGGGGCTTTCACCCCTCCACTTT,CASSLGDRGLSPLHF,TRBV7-6,.,TRBD1,TRBJ1-6
TGTGCCAGCAGTCTGACAGGGAAAGCTTTCTTT,CASSLTGKAFF,TRBV2,.,TRBD1,TRBJ1-1
TGTGCCAGTATAAAAGGACGGCTGGGCGCGAACACTGAAGCTTTCTTT,CASIKGRLGANTEAFF,TRBV19,.,.,TRBJ1-1
TGTGCCAGCAGCCCTTTAGCGGGGGGCGTTAAGTCCTACAATGAGCAGTTCTTC,CASSPLAGGVKSYNEQFF,TRBV27,once,TRBD2,TRBJ2-1
TGCGCCAGCAGCTTGGGGGCTGGGTTTTGGGAGACCCAGTACTTC,CASSLGAGFWETQYF,TRBV5-1,.,.,TRBJ2-5
TGTGCCAGCACCCAGGGACAGGGTTACCACAATGAGCAGTTCTTC,CASTQGQGYHNEQFF,TRBV7-2,.,TRBD1,TRBJ2-1
TGTGCCAGCAGCGTTACGGCTAGCTCCTACAATGAGCAGTTCTTC,CASSVTASSYNEQFF,TRBV9,.,.,TRBJ2-1
TGTGCCAGCAGCTACTCCCTAAGCTCCTACAATGAGCAGTTCTTC,CASSYSLSSYNEQFF,TRBV5-8,.,.,TRBJ2-1
TGTGCCAGCAGCCCCCGGGGAGGAACGGGGGGAACGGGTGGCTACACCTTC,CASSPRGGTGGTGGYTF,TRBV3-1/TRBV3-2,.,.,TRBJ1-2
TGTGCCAGCAGTGAAGACAGGGGCGGGAGGACTGAAGCTTTCTTT,CASSEDRGGRTEAFF,TRBV25-1,.,TRBD1,TRBJ1-1
TGCAGCGTTGTTGTTCGGAGCCTAAACACTGAAGCTTTCTTT,CSVVVRSLNTEAFF,TRBV29-1,.,.,TRBJ1-1
TGTGCCAGCAGCAAAGCGGCAGGGGAACCCTACAATGAGCAGTTCTTC,CASSKAAGEPYNEQFF,TRBV21-1,.,.,TRBJ2-1
TGTGCCAGCAGGCCCGGGGGGACAGGGGGCCTGAACACTGAAGCTTTCTTT,CASRPGGTGGLNTEAFF,TRBV14,few,TRBD1,TRBJ1-1
TGTGCCAGCTCCCCGGGTCGGGGGGAGAGGCCGGATGGCTACACCTTC,CASSPGRGERPDGYTF,TRBV18,.,.,TRBJ1-2
TGTGCCATCAGTTGGGGGTCAGGGAGCGGTTCACCCCTCCACTTT,CAISWGSGSGSPLHF,TRBV10-3,.,.,TRBJ1-6
TGTGCCAGCAGTGAGCGGAAGTTGCCAGATACGCAGTATTTT,CASSERKLPDTQYF,TRBV25-1,.,.,TRBJ2-3